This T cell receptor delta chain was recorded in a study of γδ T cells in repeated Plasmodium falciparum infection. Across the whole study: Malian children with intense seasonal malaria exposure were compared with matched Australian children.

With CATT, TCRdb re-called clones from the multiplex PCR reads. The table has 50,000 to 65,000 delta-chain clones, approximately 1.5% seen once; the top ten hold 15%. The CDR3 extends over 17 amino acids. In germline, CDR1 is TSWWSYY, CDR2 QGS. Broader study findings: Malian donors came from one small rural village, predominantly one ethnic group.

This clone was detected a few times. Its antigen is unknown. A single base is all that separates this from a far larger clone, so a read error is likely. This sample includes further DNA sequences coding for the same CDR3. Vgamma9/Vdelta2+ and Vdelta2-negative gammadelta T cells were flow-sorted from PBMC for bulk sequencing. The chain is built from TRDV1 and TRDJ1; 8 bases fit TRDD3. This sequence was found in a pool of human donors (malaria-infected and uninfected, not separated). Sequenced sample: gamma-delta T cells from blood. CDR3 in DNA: TGTGCTCTCGGGGAACGGCCTCCGGGGGATATAACCGATAAACTCATCTTT. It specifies CALGERPPGDITDKLIF.